This T cell receptor (beta chain) was recorded in a study of shared clonotypes between healthy human individuals (dated by TCRdb to 2018 to 2020). For the wider study: The cohort comprised a couple of women and a few men aged 18 to 49 years. Per donor, three plates each were used for CD4 naive and CD4 memory, two for CD8 naive, and one for CD8 memory. Blood TCR repertoires of roughly five healthy adults were deeply sequenced to estimate repertoire size and the extent of clonotype sharing between individuals. Libraries were prepared and TCR repertoires were sequenced by different laboratories using diverse techniques, in order to increase sequencing depth and limit assay-specific biases. Each donor's leukapheresis produced roughly between roughly 0.85 and 9.5 billion PBMCs.

CD8 naive samples were CD45RO-negative cells positively selected for CCR7, giving a CD45RA+CCR7+ population that excluded TemRA cells. The donors were healthy, HIV-negative adults with no recently reported acute infections or vaccinations. Every donor was a Caucasian adult living in Nashville, Tennessee, USA. Blood was obtained by leukapheresis, after which PBMCs were separated by Ficoll-Histopaque density gradient centrifugation and cryopreserved in liquid nitrogen vapor phase. Analytical flow cytometry was used to check the purity and quantity of each magnetically sorted T cell population. Genomic DNA was isolated from each sorted fraction and quantified by UV absorbance on a Nanodrop 2000c. The paper as a whole reports these results and caveats: Sampling was restricted to blood, and TCR repertoires in tissues likely differ from the TCR repertoires found in blood. Larger estimated clonotype richness was generally found for naive subsets than for memory subsets. Incomplete sequencing was indicated by rarefaction of sorted-subset datasets, despite the large sequencing depth. Across a handful of donors, around 5.4% of naive CD4, approximately 3.6% of naive CD8, 2.3% of memory CD4, and under 0.45% of memory CD8 clonotypes were shared. Compared with non-shared clonotypes, clonotypes shared by all four sorted-subset donors had higher generation probabilities. Because the study included a small number of donors, the genetic and exposure-history diversity represented was limited. Based on pairwise subsampling, the degree of clonotype sharing among donors was expected to be affected by sequencing depth.

Using the deep immunoSEQ assay, multiplex PCR amplified TCR CDR3 regions from genomic DNA. For each cell subset, the extracted genomic DNA was distributed evenly across all wells of several immunoSEQ 96-well plates, and each plate served as one replicate. For sorted subsets, about 210 ng of genomic DNA, equivalent to some 30,000 T cell genomes, went into each replicate PCR. The purified libraries were quantified using a Qubit 3.0 fluorometer, sized with a Bioanalyzer 2100, and then quantified again using the KAPA Library Quantification kit. Every immunoSEQ 96-well plate was sequenced on a dedicated single-read 150-cycle Illumina NextSeq 550 flow cell. From the authors' description of their analysis: Because the immunoSEQ output held only junctional sequences and lacked quality scores, the filtering could not match the filtering applied to full-length reads. To assign V/J genes and CDR3, sequences were annotated against IMGT germline references using PyIR, a Python wrapper for IgBLAST v1.9. Any read was removed if the V/J assignment was weak (E-value above 1e-6), the CDR3 was missing, or the read contained stop codons, out-of-frame junctions, or ambiguous translated residues. V3J clonotypes were defined by identical inferred V gene, J gene, and CDR3 amino acid sequence. Percentage overlap between repertoires was calculated by dividing the number of shared unique clonotypes by the size of the smaller repertoire. Richness of each repertoire was evaluated using RTK rarefaction, the Chao1 estimator, and Recon v2.1 estimates of unobserved clonotypes. Generation probabilities for all TCRbeta clonotypes obtained by the gDNA method from several donors were computed using OLGA. What TCRdb holds here is the immuneACCESS table cut down to in-frame rearrangements. Part of the clones is not present; checked against another copy, under half of the missing clones reflect an unresolved V gene, and the others are unexplained. The DNA was the basis for D and trimming; V, J and clone size are from that table. The table for this sample lists about 800,000 clones; approximately 96% of them were counted only once. Clones ranked in the top ten supply roughly 0.23% of the sample.

As encoded in the germline V gene (reference sequence), CDR1 is LNHDA while CDR2 is SQIVND. V loses 2 bases of germline sequence and J loses 4 bases, and the interval between the two ends is 12 bases. The CDR3 spans 15 residues, from the cysteine through the phenylalanine. Only the CDR3 part of the read is kept: 45 bases, read in frame from the first base. This clone has only a few counts. The clone's antigen remains unknown. No base qualities exist here, and no much larger clone lies one base off it. The receptor was isolated from a man aged 25-45 years in good health. The chain couples TRBV19 to TRBJ1-5, with a tentative D gene TRBD1 over 6 matching bases. The sample taken for sequencing was naive CD8+ T cells sorted from blood. The intended sense of this specimen's cell subset or site label: CD45RA+CCR7+. The DNA reads TGTGCCAGTAGTATAATTCGGACAGAGAATCAGCCCCAGCATTTT. This yields the protein CASSIIRTENQPQHF.